The rows below give T cell receptor beta chains drawn from one sample of a study of vaccination effects on CD4 cells after COVID-19. These TCRs are of unknown antigen specificity. Libraries were prepared by immunoSEQ multiplex PCR; TCRdb keeps only in-frame clonotypes and omits some of them. Among around 49,000 clones listed, about 75% were seen once. This specimen consisted of CD4+ T cells from PBMCs cultured with a peptide pool, obtained before COVID-19 vaccination. The receptors come from a human donor who had a prior SARS-CoV-2 infection. CDR3s include the opening cysteine and the closing phenylalanine or tryptophan. Each record gives: V gene, clone size, J gene, D gene, CDR3 DNA, CDR3 protein. D genes are given only for firm matches. Not all rows give a size; the values are once, few, many and, for expanded clones, a class.

V gene: TRBV19; clone size: few; J gene: TRBJ1-2; D gene: .; CDR3 DNA: TGTGCCAGTAGTATGGGGGGCCAGAACTATGGCTACACCTTC; CDR3 protein: CASSMGGQNYGYTF
V gene: TRBV5-1; clone size: once; J gene: TRBJ1-6; D gene: .; CDR3 DNA: TGCGCCAGCAGACCGACCAGGGGAGGCACAGAGAATTCACCCCTCCACTTT; CDR3 protein: CASRPTRGGTENSPLHF
V gene: TRBV7-9; clone size: .; J gene: TRBJ1-5; D gene: .; CDR3 DNA: TGTGCCAGCAGCTTAGATGTGGGGAATCAGCCCCAGCATTTT; CDR3 protein: CASSLDVGNQPQHF
V gene: TRBV2; clone size: .; J gene: TRBJ1-2; D gene: TRBD1; CDR3 DNA: TGTGCCAGCAGTGAAGTCAGGGGGCCCTCCGGGGGTCATGGCTACACCTTC; CDR3 protein: CASSEVRGPSGGHGYTF
V gene: TRBV11-2; clone size: once; J gene: TRBJ2-5; D gene: .; CDR3 DNA: TGTGCCAGCAGCCCCATCGCGGGGCAAGAGACCCAGTACTTC; CDR3 protein: CASSPIAGQETQYF
V gene: TRBV4-1; clone size: .; J gene: TRBJ2-7; D gene: .; CDR3 DNA: TGCGCCAGTCCGCGGGGGCTAGCGGCGATATCCTACGAGCAGTACTTC; CDR3 protein: CASPRGLAAISYEQYF
V gene: TRBV23-1; clone size: .; J gene: TRBJ1-3; D gene: .; CDR3 DNA: TGCGCCAGAGCCCAAAAAGACAGAAACACCATATATTTT; CDR3 protein: CARAQKDRNTIYF
V gene: TRBV6-5; clone size: .; J gene: TRBJ2-7; D gene: TRBD1; CDR3 DNA: TGTGCCAGCAGTTCCCCGGGACAGACCTACGAGCAGTACTTC; CDR3 protein: CASSSPGQTYEQYF
V gene: TRBV10-3; clone size: .; J gene: TRBJ2-6; D gene: .; CDR3 DNA: TGTGCCATCAGTGGGACAGTCTCTGGGGCCAACGTCCTGACTTTC; CDR3 protein: CAISGTVSGANVLTF
V gene: TRBV18; clone size: few; J gene: TRBJ1-1; D gene: TRBD1; CDR3 DNA: TGTGCCAGCTCACAGGGGGCGAGCACTGAAGCTTTCTTT; CDR3 protein: CASSQGASTEAFF
V gene: TRBV18; clone size: .; J gene: TRBJ2-1; D gene: TRBD2; CDR3 DNA: TGTGCCAGCTCTCTAAGACTAGCGGGGGCTCCTGACAATGAGCAGTTCTTC; CDR3 protein: CASSLRLAGAPDNEQFF
V gene: TRBV5-1; clone size: .; J gene: TRBJ1-1; D gene: TRBD1; CDR3 DNA: TGCGCCAGCAGCTCGCGACGGGGGACAGAGAACACTGAAGCTTTCTTT; CDR3 protein: CASSSRRGTENTEAFF
V gene: TRBV7-2; clone size: .; J gene: TRBJ2-1; D gene: .; CDR3 DNA: TGTGCCAGCAGCTCCCGGGACTCAAAGGGCAATGAGCAGTTCTTC; CDR3 protein: CASSSRDSKGNEQFF
V gene: TRBV11-2; clone size: .; J gene: TRBJ2-7; D gene: .; CDR3 DNA: TGTGCCAGCAGCTTAGCAGGGACCTACGAGCAGTACTTC; CDR3 protein: CASSLAGTYEQYF
V gene: TRBV4-2; clone size: once; J gene: TRBJ2-1; D gene: TRBD2; CDR3 DNA: TGTGCCAGCAGCCAAAAAATTCTAGCGGGAGTTGAACACAATGAGCAGTTCTTC; CDR3 protein: CASSQKILAGVEHNEQFF
V gene: TRBV6-5; clone size: .; J gene: TRBJ2-7; D gene: .; CDR3 DNA: TGTGCCAGCAGTTACTCCGCGCACCCCGCGGCCTACGAGCAGTACTTC; CDR3 protein: CASSYSAHPAAYEQYF
V gene: TRBV5-1; clone size: .; J gene: TRBJ1-6; D gene: TRBD1; CDR3 DNA: TGCGCCAGCAGCAAACGACAGGGGTCGGATCCACCCCTCCACTTT; CDR3 protein: CASSKRQGSDPPLHF
V gene: TRBV18; clone size: .; J gene: TRBJ2-7; D gene: .; CDR3 DNA: TGTGCCAGCTCACCACCGGTCGGAGGTACCCCCTACGAGCAGTACTTC; CDR3 protein: CASSPPVGGTPYEQYF
V gene: TRBV6-1; clone size: .; J gene: TRBJ1-1; D gene: .; CDR3 DNA: TGTGCCAGCAGTGAACAAGGGACGGTTGGAGCTTTCTTT; CDR3 protein: CASSEQGTVGAFF
V gene: TRBV7-9; clone size: .; J gene: TRBJ2-3; D gene: TRBD2; CDR3 DNA: TGTGCCAGCAGCTTAGGGACTAGTTCGGCAGATACGCAGTATTTT; CDR3 protein: CASSLGTSSADTQYF
V gene: TRBV4-2; clone size: .; J gene: TRBJ2-7; D gene: TRBD1; CDR3 DNA: TGTGCCAGCAGCCACGAGACGCCGGGACAGGGGGTTTACGAGCAGTACTTC; CDR3 protein: CASSHETPGQGVYEQYF
V gene: TRBV5-3; clone size: .; J gene: TRBJ2-1; D gene: .; CDR3 DNA: TGTGCCAGAAGCTTGTGTGACAGCCGCATCAATGAGCAGTTCTTC; CDR3 protein: CARSLCDSRINEQFF
V gene: TRBV2; clone size: .; J gene: TRBJ1-4; D gene: .; CDR3 DNA: TGTGCCAGCAGTGAAAGGCCTTCTCCTGGGAAACTGTTTTTT; CDR3 protein: CASSERPSPGKLFF
V gene: TRBV14; clone size: .; J gene: TRBJ2-3; D gene: TRBD1; CDR3 DNA: TGTGCCAGCAGCCCACAGGGGGCGGTGAGAACAGATACGCAGTATTTT; CDR3 protein: CASSPQGAVRTDTQYF
V gene: TRBV27; clone size: .; J gene: TRBJ1-2; D gene: .; CDR3 DNA: TGTGCCAGCACCTCGGCTGGTTTTGGCTACACCTTC; CDR3 protein: CASTSAGFGYTF
V gene: TRBV6-5; clone size: .; J gene: TRBJ1-1; D gene: TRBD1; CDR3 DNA: TGTGCCAGCAGTTACGTGGGACAGGGGAGCACTGAAGCTTTCTTT; CDR3 protein: CASSYVGQGSTEAFF
V gene: TRBV5-1; clone size: .; J gene: TRBJ1-1; D gene: .; CDR3 DNA: TGCGCCAGCAGCTTTGAGCCAGCAATGAACACTGAAGCTTTCTTT; CDR3 protein: CASSFEPAMNTEAFF
V gene: TRBV6-4; clone size: .; J gene: TRBJ2-3; D gene: .; CDR3 DNA: TGTGCCAGCAGTGACTCTGATGCCACAGATACGCAGTATTTT; CDR3 protein: CASSDSDATDTQYF
V gene: TRBV9; clone size: .; J gene: TRBJ2-2; D gene: .; CDR3 DNA: TGTGCCAGCAGCGGGCGGGACGGGCCCGGGGAGCTGTTTTTT; CDR3 protein: CASSGRDGPGELFF
V gene: TRBV4-2; clone size: few; J gene: TRBJ2-3; D gene: TRBD2; CDR3 DNA: TGTGCCAGCAGCCTCAACAGCGGGGCGAGCACAGATACGCAGTATTTT; CDR3 protein: CASSLNSGASTDTQYF
V gene: TRBV5-1; clone size: .; J gene: TRBJ2-7; D gene: .; CDR3 DNA: TGCGCCAGCAGCTCCTCTCCGGGACTGCCCTACGAGCAGTACTTC; CDR3 protein: CASSSSPGLPYEQYF
V gene: TRBV4-2; clone size: .; J gene: TRBJ2-3; D gene: TRBD2; CDR3 DNA: TGTGCCAGCAGCCAGGGGGAGGGACCTCACACAGATACGCAGTATTTT; CDR3 protein: CASSQGEGPHTDTQYF
V gene: TRBV18; clone size: .; J gene: TRBJ1-1; D gene: .; CDR3 DNA: TGTGCCAGCTCACCACCGAGACAGAAGTTTAACACTGAAGCTTTCTTT; CDR3 protein: CASSPPRQKFNTEAFF
V gene: TRBV6-1; clone size: .; J gene: TRBJ1-1; D gene: .; CDR3 DNA: TGTGCCAGCAGTGTACGGGACACCTTGAACACTGAAGCTTTCTTT; CDR3 protein: CASSVRDTLNTEAFF
V gene: TRBV7-9; clone size: .; J gene: TRBJ2-1; D gene: TRBD2; CDR3 DNA: TGTGCCAGCAGCCGAACTAGCGGGATGCTCTCCTACAATGAGCAGTTCTTC; CDR3 protein: CASSRTSGMLSYNEQFF
V gene: TRBV5-8; clone size: .; J gene: TRBJ1-1; D gene: .; CDR3 DNA: TGTGCCAGCAGCTTGGGAGTGGAGAGGAACACTGAAGCTTTCTTT; CDR3 protein: CASSLGVERNTEAFF
V gene: TRBV27; clone size: .; J gene: TRBJ1-5; D gene: TRBD1; CDR3 DNA: TGTGCCAGCAGTTTACGTAGGACAGGGAGGGATCAGCCCCAGCATTTT; CDR3 protein: CASSLRRTGRDQPQHF
V gene: TRBV5-1; clone size: .; J gene: TRBJ1-1; D gene: TRBD1; CDR3 DNA: TGCGCCAGCAGCTTGGCGGGACAGTCTAAAGCTTTCTTT; CDR3 protein: CASSLAGQSKAFF
V gene: TRBV5-4; clone size: .; J gene: TRBJ2-2; D gene: TRBD2; CDR3 DNA: TGTGCCAGCAGCTTCGGCGGGGGGGGCAGTACCGGGGAGCTGTTTTTT; CDR3 protein: CASSFGGGGSTGELFF